One sample yielded the 7 T cell receptor beta chains listed below, sequenced in a study of vaccination effects on CD4 cells after COVID-19 (dated by TCRdb to between 2020 and 2023). These receptors lack a known antigen. After more than 9 days of culture, CD4+ T cells were isolated with the EasySep CD4+ T cell isolation kit. Libraries were made using the immunoSEQ multiplex PCR assay. TCRdb retrieved this table from immuneACCESS and kept in-frame rearrangements only. Not all clones are present; in checked studies, unresolved V genes account for under half, and no reason is known for the remainder. The sample profile shows approximately 60,000 clones; 55% to 75% of them were found once. The ten largest clonotypes hold roughly 25% of the sample. The sample consisted of CD4+ T cells from PBMCs cultured without peptide, taken before COVID-19 vaccination. The receptors originated from a human donor who had a prior SARS-CoV-2 infection.

This clone was seen once. The chain uses TRBV30 and TRBJ2-2; a possible D gene is TRBD1 (5 bases). Germline-derived CDR1 and CDR2 are GTSNPN and SVGIG (reference sequence). Trimming took off 2 bases at V and 6 bases at J, with 13 bases between the two ends. The CDR3 covers 14 residues. DNA for the CDR3: TGTGCCTGGAGTATTCAGGGTTACTCCGGGGAGCTGTTTTTT. This codes for CAWSIQGYSGELFF.

The rearrangement uses TRBV6-4 and TRBJ2-7; D remains unclear. The CDR3 contains 9 residues. Germline V lookup: CDR1 MRHNA, CDR2 SNTAGT. Trimming left V 8 bases short and J 9 bases short, with 8 bases between. CDR3 DNA sequence: TGTGCCAGCGAACTTGGGCAGTACTTC. Residues: CASELGQYF.

This chain uses TRBV6-5 with TRBJ1-5, with 7 bases matching TRBD1. The CDR3 is 15 residues long. The germline CDR1 and CDR2 sequences are MNHEY and SVGAGI. The trim removed 3 bases at V and 4 bases at J, leaving 6 bases unmatched. CDR3 in amino acids: CASSYGAGGNQPQHF. The CDR3 nucleotides are TGTGCCAGCAGTTATGGAGCAGGGGGAAATCAGCCCCAGCATTTT.

The chain couples TRBV5-8 to TRBJ2-1, with 8 bases lining up with TRBD2. CDR3 size: 14 residues. Germline assignment: CDR1 SGHTS and CDR2 YDEGEE. V shed 3 bases, J shed 9 bases, and the junction held 8 bases outside the gene matches. CDR3 in DNA: TGTGCCAGCAGCTCCAGGACTAGCCGATCTGAGCAGTTCTTC. Amino acids: CASSSRTSRSEQFF.

J is TRBJ2-5 and V is TRBV7-9; 7 bases are shared with TRBD2. CDR1 and CDR2 (germline): SEHNR, FQNEAQ (reference sequence). The junction had 15 bases not matched to a gene; V was cut back by 5 bases and J by 6 bases. The CDR3 runs 16 residues. CDR3 sequence reads: CASSPLTSTALKTQYF. The CDR3, as DNA: TGTGCCAGCAGCCCGCTGACTAGCACGGCCCTAAAGACCCAGTACTTC. Supplemented by reference TRBV7-9 and TRBJ2-5, the full variable domain reads DTGVSQNPRHKITKRGQNVTFRCDPISEHNRLYWYRQTLGQGPEFLTYFQNEAQLEKSRLLSDRFSAERPKGSFSTLEIQRTEQGDSAMYLCASSPLTSTALKTQYFGPGTRLLVL.

V usage is TRBV12-5 and J usage is TRBJ2-7; the D gene is possibly TRBD1 (6 bases). The CDR3 length is 17 residues. V was trimmed by 1 base and J by 0 bases, leaving 16 bases between them. Germline CDR1 reads LGHNT; CDR2 reads FRNRAP. The CDR3: CASGLGPGVLSSYEQYF. The CDR3 DNA sequence: TGTGCTAGTGGTTTGGGTCCAGGGGTTTTAAGCTCCTACGAGCAGTACTTC. Together with reference TRBV12-5 and TRBJ2-7, the CDR3 gives the full variable domain: DARVTQTPRHKVTEMGQEVTMRCQPILGHNTVFWYRQTMMQGLELLAYFRNRAPLDDSGMPKDRFSAEMPDATLATLKIQPSEPRDSAVYFCASGLGPGVLSSYEQYFGPGTRLTVT.

This chain links TRBV4-3 with TRBJ2-3; D is undetermined. The germline V and J ends were trimmed by 0 bases and 2 bases, with 6 bases remaining between them. CDR1 and CDR2 from the germline V gene are LGHNA and YSLEER. The CDR3 contains 14 residues. The CDR3 loop is CASSQDLTTDTQYF. The CDR3 DNA follows: TGCGCCAGCAGCCAAGATCTTACCACAGATACGCAGTATTTT.